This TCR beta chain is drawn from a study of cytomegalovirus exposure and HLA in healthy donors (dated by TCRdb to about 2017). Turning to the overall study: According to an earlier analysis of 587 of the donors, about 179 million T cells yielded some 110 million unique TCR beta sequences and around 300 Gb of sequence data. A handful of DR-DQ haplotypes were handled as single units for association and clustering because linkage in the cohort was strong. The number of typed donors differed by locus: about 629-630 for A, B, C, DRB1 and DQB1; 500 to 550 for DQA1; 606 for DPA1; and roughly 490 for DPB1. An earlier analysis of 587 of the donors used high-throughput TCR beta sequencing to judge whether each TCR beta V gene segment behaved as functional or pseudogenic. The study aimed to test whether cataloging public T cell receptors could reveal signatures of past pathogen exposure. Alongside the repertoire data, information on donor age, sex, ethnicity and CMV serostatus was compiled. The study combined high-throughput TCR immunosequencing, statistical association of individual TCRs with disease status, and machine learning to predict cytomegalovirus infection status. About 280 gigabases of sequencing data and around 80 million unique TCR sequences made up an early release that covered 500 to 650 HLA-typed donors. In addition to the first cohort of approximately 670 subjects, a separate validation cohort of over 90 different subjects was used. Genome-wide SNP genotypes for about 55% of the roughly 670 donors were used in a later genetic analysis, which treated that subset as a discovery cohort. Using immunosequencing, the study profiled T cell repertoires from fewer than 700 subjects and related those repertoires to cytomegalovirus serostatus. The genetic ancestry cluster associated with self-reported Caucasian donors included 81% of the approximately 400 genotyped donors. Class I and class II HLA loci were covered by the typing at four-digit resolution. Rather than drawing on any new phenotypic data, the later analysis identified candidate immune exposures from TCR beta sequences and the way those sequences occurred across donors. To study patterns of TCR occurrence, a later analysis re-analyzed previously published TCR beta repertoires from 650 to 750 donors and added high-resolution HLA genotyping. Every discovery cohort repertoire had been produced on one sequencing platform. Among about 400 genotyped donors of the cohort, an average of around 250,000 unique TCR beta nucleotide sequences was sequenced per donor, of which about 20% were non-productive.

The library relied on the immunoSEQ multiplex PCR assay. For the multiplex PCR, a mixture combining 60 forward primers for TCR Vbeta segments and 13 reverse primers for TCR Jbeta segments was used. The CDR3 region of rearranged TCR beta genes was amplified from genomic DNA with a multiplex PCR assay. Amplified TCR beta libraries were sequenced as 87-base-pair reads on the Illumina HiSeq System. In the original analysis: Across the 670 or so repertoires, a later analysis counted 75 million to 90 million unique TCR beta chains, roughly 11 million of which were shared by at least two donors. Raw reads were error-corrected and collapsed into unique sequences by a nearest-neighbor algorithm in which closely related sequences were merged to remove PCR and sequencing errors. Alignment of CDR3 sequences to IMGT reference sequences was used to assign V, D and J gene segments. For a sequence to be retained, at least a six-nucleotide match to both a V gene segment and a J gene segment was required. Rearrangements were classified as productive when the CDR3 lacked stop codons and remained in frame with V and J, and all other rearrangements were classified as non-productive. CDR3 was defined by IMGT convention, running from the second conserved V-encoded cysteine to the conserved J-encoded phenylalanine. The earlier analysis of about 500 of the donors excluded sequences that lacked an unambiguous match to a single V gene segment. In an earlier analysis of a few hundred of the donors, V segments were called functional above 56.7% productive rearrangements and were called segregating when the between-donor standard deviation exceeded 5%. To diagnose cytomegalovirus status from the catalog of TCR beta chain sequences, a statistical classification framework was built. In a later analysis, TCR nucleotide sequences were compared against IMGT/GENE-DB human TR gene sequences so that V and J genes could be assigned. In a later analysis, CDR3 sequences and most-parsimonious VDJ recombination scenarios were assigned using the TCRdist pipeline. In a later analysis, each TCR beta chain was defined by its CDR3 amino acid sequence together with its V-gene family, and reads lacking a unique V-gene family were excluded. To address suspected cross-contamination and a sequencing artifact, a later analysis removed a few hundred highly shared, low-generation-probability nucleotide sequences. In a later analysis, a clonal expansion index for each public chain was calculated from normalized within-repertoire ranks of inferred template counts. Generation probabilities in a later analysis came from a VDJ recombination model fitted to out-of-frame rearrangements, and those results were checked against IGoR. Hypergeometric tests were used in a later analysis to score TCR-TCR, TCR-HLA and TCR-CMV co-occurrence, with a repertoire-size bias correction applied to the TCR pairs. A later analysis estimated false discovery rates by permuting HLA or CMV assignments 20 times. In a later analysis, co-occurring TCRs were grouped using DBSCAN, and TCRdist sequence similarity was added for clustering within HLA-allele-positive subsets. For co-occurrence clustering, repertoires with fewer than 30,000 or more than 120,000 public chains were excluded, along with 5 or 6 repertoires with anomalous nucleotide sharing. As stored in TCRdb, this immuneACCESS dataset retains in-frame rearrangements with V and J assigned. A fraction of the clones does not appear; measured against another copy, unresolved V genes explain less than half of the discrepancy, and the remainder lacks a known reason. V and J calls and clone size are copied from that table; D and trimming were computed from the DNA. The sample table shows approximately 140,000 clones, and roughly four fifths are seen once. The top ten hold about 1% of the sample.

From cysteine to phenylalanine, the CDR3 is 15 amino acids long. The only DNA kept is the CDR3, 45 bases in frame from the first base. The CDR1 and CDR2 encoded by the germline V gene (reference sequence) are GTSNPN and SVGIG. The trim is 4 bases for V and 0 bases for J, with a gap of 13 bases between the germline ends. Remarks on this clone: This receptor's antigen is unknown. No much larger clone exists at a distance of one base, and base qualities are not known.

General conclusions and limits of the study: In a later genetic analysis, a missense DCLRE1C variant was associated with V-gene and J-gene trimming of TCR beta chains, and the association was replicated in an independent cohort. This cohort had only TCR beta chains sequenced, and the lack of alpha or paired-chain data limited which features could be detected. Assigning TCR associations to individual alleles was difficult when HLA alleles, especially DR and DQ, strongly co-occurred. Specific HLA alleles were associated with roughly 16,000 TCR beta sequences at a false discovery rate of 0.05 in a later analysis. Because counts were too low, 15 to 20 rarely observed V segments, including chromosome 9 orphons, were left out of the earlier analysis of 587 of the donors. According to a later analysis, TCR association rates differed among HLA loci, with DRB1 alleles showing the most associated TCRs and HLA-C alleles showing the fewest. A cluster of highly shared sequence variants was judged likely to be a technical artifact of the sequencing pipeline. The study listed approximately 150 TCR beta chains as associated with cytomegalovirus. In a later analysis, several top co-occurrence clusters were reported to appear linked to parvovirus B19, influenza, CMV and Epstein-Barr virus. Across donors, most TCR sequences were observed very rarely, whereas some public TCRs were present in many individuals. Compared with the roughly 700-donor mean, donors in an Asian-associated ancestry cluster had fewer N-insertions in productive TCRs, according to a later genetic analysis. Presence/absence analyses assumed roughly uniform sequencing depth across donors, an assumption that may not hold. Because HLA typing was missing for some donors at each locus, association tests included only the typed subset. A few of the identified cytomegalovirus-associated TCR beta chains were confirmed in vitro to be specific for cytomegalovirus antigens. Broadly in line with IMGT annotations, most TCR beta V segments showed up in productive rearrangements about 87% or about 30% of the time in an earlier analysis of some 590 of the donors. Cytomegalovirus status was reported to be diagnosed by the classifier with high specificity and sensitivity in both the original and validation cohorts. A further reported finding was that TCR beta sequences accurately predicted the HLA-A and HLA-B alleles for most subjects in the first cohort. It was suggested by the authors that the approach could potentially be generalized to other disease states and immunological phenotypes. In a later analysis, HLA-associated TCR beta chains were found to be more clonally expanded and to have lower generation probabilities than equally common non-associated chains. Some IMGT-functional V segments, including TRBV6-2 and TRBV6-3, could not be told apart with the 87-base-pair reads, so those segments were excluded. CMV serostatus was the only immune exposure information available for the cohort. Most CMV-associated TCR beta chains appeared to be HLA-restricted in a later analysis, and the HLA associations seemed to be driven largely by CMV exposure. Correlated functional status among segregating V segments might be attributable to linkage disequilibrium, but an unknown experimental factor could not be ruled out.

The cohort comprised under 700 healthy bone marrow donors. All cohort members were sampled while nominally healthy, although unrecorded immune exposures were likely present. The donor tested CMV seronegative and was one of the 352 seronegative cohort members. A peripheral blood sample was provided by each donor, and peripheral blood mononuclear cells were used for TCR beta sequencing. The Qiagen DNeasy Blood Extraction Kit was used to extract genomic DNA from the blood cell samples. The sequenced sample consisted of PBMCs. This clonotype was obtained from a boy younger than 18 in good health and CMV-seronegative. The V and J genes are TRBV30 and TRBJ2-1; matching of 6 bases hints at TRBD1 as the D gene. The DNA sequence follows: TGTGCCTGGATTGGACAGCGGCGCTCCTACAATGAGCAGTTCTTC. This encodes CAWIGQRRSYNEQFF.